This T cell receptor beta chain was sequenced for a study of radiotherapy plus CTLA-4 blockade in lung cancer. Study-wide results and limits: Early clonal dynamics of blood T cells, together with interferon-beta, were reported as the best response predictor.

CDR3 size: 14 residues. Germline-derived CDR1 and CDR2 are SEHNR and FQNEAQ (reference sequence). V was pared by 4 bases and J by 0 bases, with 6 bases between. Data came from immunoSEQ multiplex PCR; TCRdb stores just in-frame clones and leaves some out. This repertoire shows 70,000 to 90,000 clones, roughly 78% found once; its top ten account for 7% to 8%. Concerning this clone: Antigen specificity is unknown.

The V call is TRBV7-9, the J call TRBJ1-4; D uncertain. The origin of this receptor is a human donor with non-small cell lung cancer who had a complete response to radiotherapy plus ipilimumab. The source was peripheral blood, collected from a patient treated with radiotherapy plus ipilimumab. The CDR3 sequence: CASSWRSTNEKLFF. The CDR3 region has the DNA TGTGCCAGCAGCTGGAGATCAACTAATGAAAAACTGTTTTTT.